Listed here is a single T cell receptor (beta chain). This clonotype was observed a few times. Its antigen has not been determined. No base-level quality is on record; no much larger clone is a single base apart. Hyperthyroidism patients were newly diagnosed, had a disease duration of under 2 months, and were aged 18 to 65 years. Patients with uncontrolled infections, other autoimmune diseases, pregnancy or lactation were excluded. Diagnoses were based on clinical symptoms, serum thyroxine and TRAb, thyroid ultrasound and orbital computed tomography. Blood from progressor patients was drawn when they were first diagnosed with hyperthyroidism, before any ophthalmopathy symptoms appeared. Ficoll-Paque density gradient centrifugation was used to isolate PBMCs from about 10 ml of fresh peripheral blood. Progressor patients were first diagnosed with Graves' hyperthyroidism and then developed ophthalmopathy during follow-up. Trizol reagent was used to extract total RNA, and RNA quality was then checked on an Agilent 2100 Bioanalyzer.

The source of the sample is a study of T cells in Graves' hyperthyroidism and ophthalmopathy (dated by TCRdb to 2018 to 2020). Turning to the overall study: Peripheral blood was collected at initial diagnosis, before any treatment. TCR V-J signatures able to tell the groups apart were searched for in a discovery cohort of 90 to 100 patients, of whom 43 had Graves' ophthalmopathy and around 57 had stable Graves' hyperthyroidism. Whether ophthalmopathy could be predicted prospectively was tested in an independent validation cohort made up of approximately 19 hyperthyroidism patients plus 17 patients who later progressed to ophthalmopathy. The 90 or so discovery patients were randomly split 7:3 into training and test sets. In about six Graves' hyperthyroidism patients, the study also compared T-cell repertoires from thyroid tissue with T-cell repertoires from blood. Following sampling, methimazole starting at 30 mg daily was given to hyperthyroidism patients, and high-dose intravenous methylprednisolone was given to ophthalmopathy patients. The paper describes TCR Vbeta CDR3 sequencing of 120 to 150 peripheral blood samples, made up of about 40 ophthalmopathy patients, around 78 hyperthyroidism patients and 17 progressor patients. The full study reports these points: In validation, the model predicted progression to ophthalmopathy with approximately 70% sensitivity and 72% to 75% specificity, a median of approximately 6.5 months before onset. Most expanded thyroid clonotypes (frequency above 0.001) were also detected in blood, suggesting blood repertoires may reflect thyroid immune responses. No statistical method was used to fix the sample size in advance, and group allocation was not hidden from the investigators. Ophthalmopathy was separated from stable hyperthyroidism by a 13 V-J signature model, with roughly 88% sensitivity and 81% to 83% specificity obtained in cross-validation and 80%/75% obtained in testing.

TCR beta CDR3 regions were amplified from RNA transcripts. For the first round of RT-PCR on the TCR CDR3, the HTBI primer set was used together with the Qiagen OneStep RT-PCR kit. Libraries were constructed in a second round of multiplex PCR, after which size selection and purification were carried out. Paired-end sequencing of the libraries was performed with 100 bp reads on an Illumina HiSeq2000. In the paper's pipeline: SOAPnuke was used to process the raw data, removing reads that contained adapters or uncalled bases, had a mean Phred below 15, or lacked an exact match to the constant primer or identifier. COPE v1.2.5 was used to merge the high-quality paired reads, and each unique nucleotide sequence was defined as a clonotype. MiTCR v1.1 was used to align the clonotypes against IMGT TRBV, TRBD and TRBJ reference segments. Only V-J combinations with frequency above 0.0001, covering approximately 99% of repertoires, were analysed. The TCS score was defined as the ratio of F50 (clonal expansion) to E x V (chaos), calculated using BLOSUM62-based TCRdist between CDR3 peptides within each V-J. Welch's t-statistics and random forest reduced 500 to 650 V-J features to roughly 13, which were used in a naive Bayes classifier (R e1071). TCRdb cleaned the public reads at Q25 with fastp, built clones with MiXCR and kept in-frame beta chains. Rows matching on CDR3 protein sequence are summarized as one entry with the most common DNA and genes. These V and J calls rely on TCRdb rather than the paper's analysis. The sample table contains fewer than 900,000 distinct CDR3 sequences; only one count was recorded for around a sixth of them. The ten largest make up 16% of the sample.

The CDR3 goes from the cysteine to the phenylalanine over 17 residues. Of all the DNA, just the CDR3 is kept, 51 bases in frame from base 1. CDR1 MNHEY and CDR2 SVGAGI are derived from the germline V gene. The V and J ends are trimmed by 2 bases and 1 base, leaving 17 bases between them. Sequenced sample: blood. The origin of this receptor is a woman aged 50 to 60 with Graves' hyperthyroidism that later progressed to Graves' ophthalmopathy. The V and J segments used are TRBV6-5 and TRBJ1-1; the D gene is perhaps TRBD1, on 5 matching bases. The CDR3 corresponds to CASSYDEPGRTNTEAFF. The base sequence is TGTGCCAGCAGTTACGACGAACCGGGACGGACGAACACTGAAGCTTTCTTT.